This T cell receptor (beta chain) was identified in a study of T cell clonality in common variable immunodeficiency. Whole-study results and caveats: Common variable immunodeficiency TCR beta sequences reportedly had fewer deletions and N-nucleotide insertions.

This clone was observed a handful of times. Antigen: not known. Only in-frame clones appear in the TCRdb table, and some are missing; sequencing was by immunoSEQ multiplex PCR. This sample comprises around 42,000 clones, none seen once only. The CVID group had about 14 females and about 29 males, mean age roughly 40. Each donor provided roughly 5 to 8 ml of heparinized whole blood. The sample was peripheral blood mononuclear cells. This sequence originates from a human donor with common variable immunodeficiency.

The sequenced part of the CDR3 DNA is TGTGCCAGCAGTGAAGTGGCTAGCGACCACGAG. This sequence encodes CASSEVASDHE. Given in full, the CDR3 is CASSEVASDHEQYF. The chain combines TRBV6-1 with TRBJ2-7, with a tentative D call TRBD2 (6 bases). The CDR3 end falls 3 residues outside the read, so it is completed with the germline J gene. CDR3 size: 14 residues. CDR1 is MNHNS and CDR2 is SASEGT in the germline V gene. Trimming left V 1 base short and J 5 bases short, with 12 bases between.